The 26 T cell receptor beta chains presented below share a single source sample, sequenced in a study of T cells after yellow fever vaccination. A single record per CDR3 protein comes from TCRdb applying MiXCR to the 5' RACE reads. The sample carries hundreds of thousands of distinct CDR3 sequences, approximately 18% recorded once. This specimen was PBMCs, taken before the yellow fever booster vaccination. The receptors stem from a man aged 18-30 years who received the YFV17D yellow fever vaccine.

The genes are TRBV5-1 and TRBJ1-1; the D is unclear. Germline CDR1 is SGHRS and CDR2 is YFSETQ. The V and J ends lost 4 bases and 8 bases respectively, with 18 bases between them. The length of the CDR3 is 14 residues. CDR3 protein: CASSHQDLEGEAFF. In nucleotides, the CDR3 is TGCGCCAGCAGCCACCAGGACCTGGAGGGCGAAGCTTTCTTT.

This clonotype showed up many times. The J gene is TRBJ1-5, the V gene TRBV28; maybe TRBD1 (6 bases). The germline V gene encodes CDR1 MDHEN and CDR2 SYDVKM. Trimming stripped 6 bases from V and 7 bases from J, with 10 bases between. The CDR3 is 12 amino acids. CDR3 DNA: TGTGCCAGCAGATTCACAGGGCAGCCCCAGCATTTT. Protein sequence: CASRFTGQPQHF. Supplemented by reference TRBV28 and TRBJ1-5, the full variable domain reads DVKVTQSSRYLVKRTGEKVFLECVQDMDHENMFWYRQDPGLGLRLIYFSYDVKMKEKGDIPEGYSVSREKKERFSLILESASTNQTSMYLCASRFTGQPQHFGDGTRLSIL.

Ten or more counts support this clonotype. The chain uses TRBV6-1 and TRBJ2-1; tentatively, D is TRBD2 (5 bases). Germline values: CDR1 MNHNS, CDR2 SASEGT. V was trimmed by 6 bases and J by 0 bases, leaving 6 bases between them. CDR3 length: 13 amino acids. The CDR3 sequence: CASSGNSYNEQFF. The CDR3 DNA sequence: TGTGCCAGCAGCGGGAACTCCTACAATGAGCAGTTCTTC.

The V and J genes are TRBV5-1 and TRBJ1-1; possible D gene TRBD1, 5 bases. The germline V and J ends were trimmed by 0 bases and 4 bases, with 10 bases remaining between them. Germline lookup yields CDR1 SGHRS and CDR2 YFSETQ. This CDR3 region has 14 residues. Here the CDR3 reads CASSLEGQGTEAFF. For the CDR3, the DNA is TGCGCCAGCAGCTTGGAGGGCCAGGGCACTGAAGCTTTCTTT. Combining the CDR3 with reference TRBV5-1 and TRBJ1-1 gives the whole variable domain KAGVTQTPRYLIKTRGQQVTLSCSPISGHRSVSWYQQTPGQGLQFLFEYFSETQRNKGNFPGRFSGRQFSNSRSEMNVSTLELGDSALYLCASSLEGQGTEAFFGQGTRLTVV.

The V call is TRBV27, the J call TRBJ2-7; D is unclear. V was pared by 11 bases and J by 3 bases, with 5 bases between. This CDR3 contains 9 residues. Germline V CDR1 and CDR2: MNHEY, SMNVEV (reference sequence). This CDR3 reads CAGCYEQYV. The DNA for the CDR3 is TGTGCCGGGTGCTACGAGCAGTACGTC.

To note about this clonotype: This CDR3 is missing its conserved last phenylalanine or tryptophan, likely due to a read error. This rearrangement joins TRBV12-3 or TRBV12-4 to TRBJ2-5; the D gene is possibly TRBD2 (5 bases). CDR3 length: 13 residues. Deletions cut 0 bases from V and 5 bases from J, with 7 bases between. The CDR3 protein is CASSLARGETQYV. The CDR3 DNA sequence: TGTGCCAGCAGTTTAGCGCGAGGGGAGACCCAGTACGTC.

The rearrangement uses TRBV10-3 and TRBJ2-1; D may be TRBD1 (5 bases). The V end lost 3 bases, the J end lost 8 bases, and 8 bases lay between the germline ends. The length of the CDR3 is 12 residues. Germline assignment: CDR1 ENHRY and CDR2 SYGVKD. In DNA form, the CDR3 reads TGTGCCATCAGTGAAGGGGTCCATGAGCAGTTCTTC. Protein product: CAISEGVHEQFF.

The chain has TRBV6-2 or TRBV6-3 and TRBJ1-2; 7 nucleotides align to TRBD1. V gave up 5 bases and J gave up 4 bases; unmatched junction bases: 4. CDR1 and CDR2 from the germline V gene are MNHEY and SVGEGT. The CDR3 contains 13 residues. CDR3 nucleotide sequence: TGTGCCAGCAGTGACAGGGTTAGCTATGGCTACACCTTC. Its translation is CASSDRVSYGYTF.

The chain recombines TRBV27 with TRBJ1-1; the D is unclear. The V and J ends lost 6 bases and 4 bases respectively, with 12 bases between them. Germline V gene lookup returns CDR1 MNHEY and CDR2 SMNVEV (reference sequence). The CDR3 is made up of 13 amino acids. The CDR3 DNA is TGTGCCAGCAGGGGGTGGGGTAGCACTGAAGCTTTCTTT. Its protein product is CASRGWGSTEAFF.

This clonotype was recorded a few times. The chain joins TRBV20-1 to TRBJ2-2; D remains ambiguous. V was trimmed by 0 bases and J by 7 bases, leaving 12 bases between them. Per germline, CDR1 DFQATT and CDR2 SNEGSKA (reference sequence). The CDR3 is 14 residues long. CDR3: CSARDNRVGGELFF. The CDR3 coding sequence is TGCAGTGCTAGAGATAATCGGGTTGGCGGGGAGCTGTTTTTT.

This clonotype came up a few times. The chain has TRBV4-2 and TRBJ1-2; 8 nucleotides agree with TRBD1. The germline CDR1 and CDR2 sequences are LGHNA and YNFKEQ. J lost 1 base, V lost 3 bases, and 16 bases had no gene match. The CDR3 runs 19 residues. The CDR3 here is CASSHTPRDRRIVNYGYTF. CDR3 DNA sequence: TGTGCCAGCAGCCATACGCCGCGGGACAGGAGAATTGTTAACTATGGCTACACCTTC.

The chain recombines TRBV5-1 with TRBJ1-1, with 7 positions matching TRBD1. Germline V gives CDR1 SGHRS, CDR2 YFSETQ. The V and J ends lost 0 bases and 1 base, in that order; junction bases with no gene match: 6. This CDR3 is built from 16 residues. CDR3 nucleotide sequence: TGCGCCAGCAGCTTGGCCGACAGGGCCGCGAACACTGAAGCTTTCTTT. Translation gives CASSLADRAANTEAFF.

The CDR3 loop reads CASSLNPSHEQFF. CDR3 coding DNA: TGTGCCAGCAGTTTAAACCCTAGCCATGAGCAGTTCTTC. The chain links TRBV12-3 or TRBV12-4 to TRBJ2-1; weak D call: TRBD2 (5 bases). The CDR3 loop spans 13 amino acids. The germline V and J ends were trimmed by 2 bases and 8 bases, with 10 bases remaining between them.

The table lists this clonotype with a few counts. The rearrangement uses TRBV6-1 and TRBJ2-1, with D perhaps TRBD2 (5 bases). CDR1 and CDR2 from the germline V gene are MNHNS and SASEGT. The CDR3 is made up of 15 amino acids. Trimming removed 10 bases from V and 5 bases from J, with 21 bases in between. The chain's CDR3 is CATHPATGRHNEQFF. The CDR3 DNA reads as TGTGCCACACACCCTGCGACGGGGAGACACAATGAGCAGTTCTTC.

The rearrangement uses TRBV11-2 and TRBJ2-1; 10 positions agree with TRBD2. This CDR3 spans 14 amino acids. The ends lost 7 bases at V and 10 bases at J; junction bases unmatched: 10. Germline V gene sequence: CDR1 SGHAT, CDR2 FQNNGV. The CDR3 protein is CASTSTSGRREQFF. CDR3 DNA: TGTGCCAGCACCTCGACTAGCGGGCGGAGGGAGCAGTTCTTC.

This clonotype appeared a few times. The chain is built from TRBV29-1 and TRBJ2-3, with 9 nucleotides matching TRBD1. This CDR3 comprises 15 residues. The germline CDR1 and CDR2 sequences are SQVTM and ANQGSEA. V lost 8 bases, J lost 4 bases, and 13 bases stayed unmatched. CDR3 sequence reads: CSLWTGTGSADTQYF. The CDR3 bases are TGCAGCCTTTGGACCGGGACAGGGAGTGCAGATACGCAGTATTTT.

This clonotype was picked up many times. The rearrangement links TRBV12-3 or TRBV12-4 to TRBJ2-3; TRBD2 aligns across 12 bases. The CDR3 length is 16 residues. The J segment lost 8 bases and the V segment lost 6 bases, leaving 12 bases of the junction unmatched. This CDR3 is CASSHGGTSGGSTQYF. The CDR3 bases are TGTGCCAGCAGCCACGGGGGAACTAGCGGGGGGAGTACGCAGTATTTT.

V and J are TRBV10-3 and TRBJ2-7; the match to TRBD2 covers 12 bases. The CDR3 spans 14 residues. J was trimmed by 5 bases and V by 10 bases; bases with no gene match: 9. CDR1 and CDR2 (germline): ENHRY, SYGVKD. The CDR3 reads CATRTSGVRNEQYF. CDR3 coding DNA: TGTGCCACCCGGACTAGCGGGGTTAGGAACGAGCAGTACTTC.

The table lists this clonotype with a few counts. The chain carries TRBV6-5 and TRBJ2-1; 11 positions agree with TRBD2. The CDR3 covers 17 residues. J lost 4 bases, V lost 5 bases, and 10 bases had no gene match. CDR1 is MNHEY and CDR2 is SVGAGI in the germline V gene. CDR3: CASSRVAGTSGYNEQFF. CDR3 in DNA: TGTGCCAGCAGTAGAGTAGCCGGGACTAGCGGTTACAATGAGCAGTTCTTC.

Comment on this clonotype: The junction differs from germline at one of its ends, possibly a read error. This rearrangement joins TRBV7-9 to TRBJ1-6; 9 bases align to TRBD1. Germline values: CDR1 SEHNR, CDR2 FQNEAQ (reference sequence). This CDR3 spans 18 amino acids. CDR3 protein: CASSSRDRESSYNSPLHF. CDR3 in DNA: TGTGCGAGCAGCAGCCGGGACAGGGAGAGCTCCTATAATTCACCCCTCCACTTT.

There are a few counts of this clonotype. J is TRBJ2-1 and V is TRBV20-1, with D hard to call. Germline V gene sequence: CDR1 DFQATT, CDR2 SNEGSKA (reference sequence). The CDR3 runs 14 residues. V lost 6 bases, J lost 6 bases, and 18 bases lay in between. Here the CDR3 DNA reads TGCAGTGCCGCGTTTGCCGGGCGCGTCAATGAGCAGTTCTTC. Amino acid sequence: CSAAFAGRVNEQFF.

The chain carries TRBV11-2 and TRBJ2-5; perhaps D is TRBD1 or TRBD2 (6 bases each). Germline CDR1 SGHAT, CDR2 FQNNGV. The length of the CDR3 is 13 residues. Trimming removed 4 bases from V and 5 bases from J, with 11 bases in between. The CDR3 sequence: CASSSSGAETQYF. The CDR3 DNA follows: TGTGCCAGCAGCTCCTCGGGGGCGGAGACCCAGTACTTC.

The chain links TRBV29-1 to TRBJ1-1; the D is unclear. Trimming shortened V by 5 bases and J by 7 bases, and 14 bases separated the two germline ends. Per the germline V gene, CDR1 is SQVTM and CDR2 is ANQGSEA. This CDR3 has 12 amino acids. The CDR3: CSVPTPEVEAFF. The CDR3 nucleotides are TGCAGCGTTCCCACCCCGGAGGTTGAAGCTTTCTTT.

This clonotype was detected only a few times. The chain has TRBV4-1 and TRBJ2-5; D call uncertain. CDR1 and CDR2 from the germline V gene are MGHRA and YSYEKL. V gave up 0 bases and J gave up 2 bases, with 10 bases separating them. The CDR3 runs 15 residues. The CDR3 region is CASSQDIAAQETQYF. The CDR3 bases are TGCGCCAGCAGCCAAGATATTGCGGCACAAGAGACCCAGTACTTC.

This clonotype showed up many times. J is TRBJ1-6 and V is TRBV6-5; D might be TRBD1 (5 bases). The CDR3 has 14 residues. Germline V CDR1 and CDR2: MNHEY, SVGAGI. V shed 4 bases and J shed 11 bases, with 15 bases lying between them. This chain's CDR3 is CASSSQVIAAPLHF. The CDR3 region has the DNA TGTGCCAGCAGTTCACAGGTTATCGCGGCACCCCTCCACTTT.

The V gene is TRBV12-3 or TRBV12-4, the J gene TRBJ2-1; TRBD2 agrees at 10 bases. The CDR3 has 14 residues. With 6 bases clipped from V and 8 bases from J, the junction kept 7 bases outside the gene matches. The DNA for the CDR3 is TGTGCCAGCAGGGAAGCGGGGGGGCCGTATGAGCAGTTCTTC. Translating it yields CASREAGGPYEQFF.